This T cell receptor beta chain was captured by sequencing in a study of technical replicates of blood from a few donors. The CDR3 extends over 13 amino acids. The junction had 0 bases not matched to a gene; V was cut back by 3 bases and J by 4 bases. The germline V gene has CDR1 SGHTA and CDR2 FQGTGA. This clone was seen once. Using immunoSEQ multiplex PCR, the repertoire was profiled, and TCRdb retains in-frame clones only, with some absent. This sample carries over 80,000 clones, around 96% of them seen once, and the ten largest clones take under 0.45%. Sequenced: T cells isolated from PBMCs. This TCR was recovered from a human donor in good health. V usage is TRBV7-3 and J usage is TRBJ1-2; TRBD1 agrees at 9 bases. DNA for the CDR3: TGTGCCAGCAGCTTGGACAGGGGCTATGGCTACACCTTC. Encoded protein: CASSLDRGYGYTF. Using reference TRBV7-3 and TRBJ1-2 for the parts outside the CDR3, the full variable domain is GAGVSQTPSNKVTEKGKYVELRCDPISGHTALYWYRQSLGQGPEFLIYFQGTGAADDSGLPNDRFFAVRPEGSVSTLKIQRTERGDSAVYLCASSLDRGYGYTFGSGTRLTVV.